Following are 10 T cell receptor beta chains from one sample sequenced in a study of T cell responses to AZD1222 COVID-19 vaccine. This table comes from immunoSEQ multiplex PCR, and its TCRdb copy is limited to in-frame clones, with some not included. The table has about 120,000 clones, 88% seen once. The sequencing used peripheral blood, collected on day 0 of MenACWY control vaccination. The receptors originated from an adult in good health.

V usage is TRBV28 and J usage is TRBJ1-2; TRBD1 matches at 9 bases. V lost 5 bases, J lost 4 bases, and 8 bases stayed unmatched. The CDR3 totals 15 residues. The germline gives CDR1 MDHEN, CDR2 SYDVKM. CDR3 protein: CASSPGTGKGYGYTF. CDR3 coding DNA: TGTGCCAGCAGTCCTGGGACAGGGAAGGGCTATGGCTACACCTTC.

The CDR3 DNA is TGCAGCGGGGTCGACAGGGCCTCCTACGAGCAGTACTTC. It is translated as CSGVDRASYEQYF. The V call is TRBV29-1, the J call TRBJ2-7; 7 positions match TRBD1. The germline CDR1 and CDR2 sequences are SQVTM and ANQGSEA. This CDR3 comprises 13 residues. J lost 0 bases, V lost 7 bases, and 6 bases had no gene match.

The V call is TRBV5-1, the J call TRBJ1-2; D is possibly TRBD1 (5 bases). Germline CDR1 reads SGHRS; CDR2 reads YFSETQ. The V end was cut by 4 bases, the J end by 4 bases, with 17 bases between. The CDR3 spans 15 residues. This CDR3 is CASSRADRGGYGYTF. CDR3 sequence (DNA): TGCGCCAGCAGCCGAGCCGACAGAGGAGGCTATGGCTACACCTTC.

J is TRBJ2-5 and V is TRBV5-1; D remains unclear. CDR3 length equals 15 residues. V lost 0 bases and J 5 bases, leaving 14 bases between the germline ends. CDR1 and CDR2 (germline): SGHRS, YFSETQ. CDR3 in amino acids: CASSLAGSRQETQYF. For the CDR3, the DNA is TGCGCCAGCAGCTTGGCGGGCAGCCGGCAGGAGACCCAGTACTTC.

The chain recombines TRBV27 with TRBJ2-3; TRBD1 agrees at 7 bases. The CDR3 has 16 residues. Germline V gene sequence: CDR1 MNHEY, CDR2 SMNVEV (reference sequence). With 3 bases clipped from V and 3 bases from J, the junction kept 9 bases outside the gene matches. CDR3 amino acids: CASSFIRGRRTDTQYF. Written as DNA, the CDR3 is TGTGCCAGCAGTTTTATTAGGGGGCGAAGGACAGATACGCAGTATTTT.

This chain links TRBV5-4 with TRBJ1-3; D is undetermined. Trimming stripped 0 bases from V and 0 bases from J, with 10 bases between. The CDR3 extends over 16 amino acids. Germline V gives CDR1 SGHNT, CDR2 YYREEE (reference sequence). In nucleotides, the CDR3 is TGTGCCAGCAGCTTGGGTCCAGGTCGCTCTGGAAACACCATATATTTT. Translating gives CASSLGPGRSGNTIYF.

This chain connects TRBV6-5 to TRBJ1-2; D may be TRBD1 (6 bases). With 6 bases removed from V and 3 bases from J, the gap between germline ends came to 11 bases. In germline, CDR1 is MNHEY, CDR2 SVGAGI. The CDR3 totals 13 residues. CDR3 DNA sequence: TGTGCCAGCAGGTTTCGACAGGACTATGGCTACACCTTC. Encoded protein: CASRFRQDYGYTF.

The V gene is TRBV7-9, the J gene TRBJ2-7; no clear D gene. Germline-derived CDR1 and CDR2 are SEHNR and FQNEAQ (reference sequence). The CDR3 length is 14 residues. Deletions cut 3 bases from V and 0 bases from J, with 9 bases between. The CDR3 region is CASSFGTSSYEQYF. The CDR3 DNA is TGTGCCAGCAGCTTTGGCACCTCCTCCTACGAGCAGTACTTC. Together with reference TRBV7-9 and TRBJ2-7, the CDR3 gives the full variable domain: DTGVSQNPRHKITKRGQNVTFRCDPISEHNRLYWYRQTLGQGPEFLTYFQNEAQLEKSRLLSDRFSAERPKGSFSTLEIQRTEQGDSAMYLCASSFGTSSYEQYFGPGTRLTVT.

V gene TRBV19 combines with J gene TRBJ2-5; tentatively, D is TRBD2 (5 bases). The CDR3 runs to 14 residues. The ends were cut back, 2 bases at V and 5 bases at J, with 12 bases in the middle. The V gene's germline CDR1 is LNHDA and CDR2 SQIVND (reference sequence). In DNA form, the CDR3 reads TGTGCCAGTAGTATAAGAGGGTCGGGTGAGACCCAGTACTTC. Translating it yields CASSIRGSGETQYF.

The chain couples TRBV9 to TRBJ2-7; D is ambiguous. This CDR3 region has 15 residues. Trimming took 4 bases from V and 0 from J, leaving 14 bases between them. The germline V gene encodes CDR1 SGDLS and CDR2 YYNGEE. The CDR3 protein is CASSPQDLLSYEQYF. In nucleotides, the CDR3 is TGTGCCAGCAGCCCCCAAGATTTGCTCTCCTACGAGCAGTACTTC.